The text below deals with one TCR beta chain. This CDR3 spans 15 amino acids. CDR1 and CDR2 from the germline V gene are WNHNN and SYGVQD (reference sequence). V trimming: 0 bases; J trimming: 5 bases; junction bases outside the gene matches: 3. This sample stems from a study of blood T cell repertoires in COVID-19. Looking at the study overall: Acute and convalescent COVID-19 samples came from the United States, Italy and Spain. The cDNA or gDNA used as material had been derived from T cells, B-cell-depleted T cells, or PBMCs.

Authors' methods: Reference gene primer amplification gave estimated nucleated cell counts. Assay: immunoSEQ multiplex PCR; the TCRdb copy retains only in-frame clones and omits some. The V and J calls and the clone size are those of that table, but D and trimming were determined from the DNA. This table has some 42,000 clones, 90% appearing once. The chain carries TRBV10-1 and TRBJ2-1; 8 bases are a match to TRBD1. The sequenced material came from peripheral blood. The TCR originated in a man between 45 and 60 years old with active COVID-19. For the CDR3, the DNA is TGCGCCAGCAGTGAGTCCAGGACAGGGCACAATGAGCAGTTCTTC. As protein: CASSESRTGHNEQFF.